The 27 T cell receptor beta chains listed next were all sequenced from one sample in a study of patients and donors after allogeneic stem cell transplantation (TCRdb year 2020). Receptor libraries were prepared by RT-PCR. Sequenced using a NextSeq 550. In TCRdb, the public reads were trimmed at Q25 with fastp and aligned with MiXCR, with productive beta chains retained. Entries are consolidated by CDR3 protein sequence, retaining the most common genes and DNA. The sample table lists about 410,000 distinct CDR3 sequences, under 20% of them with a count of one. The ten largest clones capture 7.2% of the sample. Sequenced: blood, either unsorted or a sorted T cell fraction (not recorded which). The receptor set was obtained from a human donor who was either an allogeneic HSCT recipient or a stem cell or donor lymphocyte infusion donor (not recorded which). It is not recorded whose cells these are; they may come from a transplant donor.

V gene TRBV4-2 combines with J gene TRBJ2-7; D is possibly TRBD2 (5 bases). The CDR3 is made up of 17 amino acids. Trimming took off 0 bases at V and 7 bases at J, with 22 bases between the two ends. Per the germline V gene, CDR1 is LGHNA and CDR2 is YNFKEQ. CDR3 protein: CASSQEMAIFPRREQYF. The CDR3 nucleotides are TGTGCCAGCAGCCAAGAGATGGCGATTTTCCCAAGGAGGGAGCAGTACTTC.

This clonotype was seen only a few times. The gene calls are TRBV7-9 and TRBJ2-1, with a weak D call TRBD1 (5 bases). Deletions cut 2 bases from V and 6 bases from J, with 14 bases between. The CDR3 is 15 residues long. CDR1 SEHNR and CDR2 FQNEAQ come from the germline V gene (reference sequence). As DNA, the CDR3 is TGTGCCAGCAGCTTATCAGGGTCAGGGTCCAATGAGCAGTTCTTC. This codes for CASSLSGSGSNEQFF.

This clonotype was seen a few times. The chain links TRBV6-2 or TRBV6-3 to TRBJ2-3, with 8 bases identical to TRBD1. The CDR3 has 16 amino acids. The germline CDR1 and CDR2 sequences are MNHEY and SVGEGT. The ends lost 2 bases at V and 2 bases at J; junction bases unmatched: 6. The CDR3 loop reads CASSYAQGAHTDTQYF. The CDR3 nucleotides read TGTGCCAGCAGTTACGCGCAGGGGGCCCACACAGATACGCAGTATTTT.

This clonotype was recorded at least ten times. The chain employs TRBV10-3 and TRBJ2-1, with D uncertain. Trimming cost V 3 bases and J 5 bases, with 14 bases left between them. The CDR3 consists of 15 residues. Germline V CDR1 and CDR2: ENHRY, SYGVKD. In DNA, the CDR3 is TGTGCCATCAGTGACCCAAGTTGGCTTCACAATGAGCAGTTCTTC. This translates into CAISDPSWLHNEQFF.

This clonotype was found a few times. The chain combines TRBV15 with TRBJ2-7; 8 positions match TRBD2. Trimming at V came to 1 base and at J to 3 bases, leaving 8 bases not matched to a gene. The germline CDR1 and CDR2 sequences are LNHNV and YYDKDF (reference sequence). The CDR3 is 16 amino acids. In DNA form, the CDR3 reads TGTGCCACCAGCAGAGTGGGTCGGGAGGGCCGCTACGAGCAGTACTTC. This translates into CATSRVGREGRYEQYF.

This clonotype was recorded many times. The chain recombines TRBV14 with TRBJ2-2, with D uncertain. V was shortened by 1 base and J by 6 bases, with 12 bases between the two germline ends. The CDR3 length is 15 residues. In germline, CDR1 is SGHDN, CDR2 FVKESK. The CDR3 DNA sequence: TGTGCCAGCAGCCAAGCCCGTTATGGGGCCGGGGAGCTGTTTTTT. Translated: CASSQARYGAGELFF.

The chain uses TRBV20-1 and TRBJ2-3; 8 bases match TRBD2. The CDR3 is 18 residues long. Germline V gives CDR1 DFQATT, CDR2 SNEGSKA (reference sequence). The V segment lost 4 bases and the J segment 4 bases; nucleotides outside the gene matches: 19. The CDR3 spells CSATGSRGAGGLSDTQYF. The CDR3 DNA is TGCAGTGCTACCGGTTCGCGGGGGGCCGGCGGCCTTTCAGATACGCAGTATTTT.

This clonotype was seen a few times. V and J are TRBV4-3 and TRBJ1-4; D is perhaps TRBD1 (5 bases). Germline assignment: CDR1 LGHNA and CDR2 YSLEER. The CDR3 runs to 15 residues. V lost 6 bases, J lost 6 bases, and 17 bases lay in between. The CDR3 is CASSLDLDTYEKLFF. In DNA, the CDR3 is TGCGCCAGCAGTTTGGACCTGGACACGTATGAAAAACTGTTTTTT.

This clonotype was observed a handful of times. CDR3 loop: CASSPFPTGLSSYNEQFF. CDR3 in DNA: TGCGCCAGCAGCCCGTTTCCCACAGGGCTAAGCTCCTACAATGAGCAGTTCTTC. This chain links TRBV5-1 with TRBJ2-1; D might be TRBD1 (6 bases). In germline, CDR1 is SGHRS, CDR2 YFSETQ. The germline V and J ends were trimmed by 4 bases and 0 bases, with 20 bases remaining between them. The CDR3 totals 18 residues.

There are a few counts of this clonotype. The chain has TRBV18 and TRBJ2-7, with D maybe TRBD2 (6 bases). The CDR3 consists of 14 residues. Germline V lookup: CDR1 KGHSH, CDR2 LQKENI. Trimming left V 3 bases short and J 5 bases short, with 14 bases between. DNA of the CDR3: TGTGCCAGCTCACCCCCGGAGGGTACCCACGAGCAGTACTTC. It encodes CASSPPEGTHEQYF.

This clonotype was counted many times. This chain uses TRBV20-1 with TRBJ2-4; D is possibly TRBD2 (7 bases). Trimming took 7 bases from V and 8 from J, leaving 18 bases between them. The V gene's germline CDR1 is DFQATT and CDR2 SNEGSKA (reference sequence). This CDR3 comprises 13 residues. CDR3 sequence: CSVQGGGRDIQYF. DNA of the CDR3: TGCAGTGTCCAAGGGGGGGGGAGGGACATTCAGTACTTC.

This clonotype showed up many times. The gene calls are TRBV11-3 and TRBJ2-1; a possible D gene is TRBD2 (6 bases). V was cut by 3 bases and J by 4 bases, with 13 bases left in between. CDR1 is SGHNT and CDR2 is YENEEA in the germline V gene. The CDR3 consists of 15 residues. The CDR3 DNA sequence: TGTGCCAGCAGCTTTCGGAGGGCCCCTTACAATGAGCAGTTCTTC. This translates into CASSFRRAPYNEQFF.

V is TRBV15 and J is TRBJ1-5; D uncertain. This CDR3 contains 17 residues. The ends were cut back, 0 bases at V and 1 base at J, with 13 bases in the middle. Germline V gene lookup returns CDR1 LNHNV and CDR2 YYDKDF (reference sequence). The CDR3 DNA is TGTGCCACCAGCAGAGACGCGCAAAGTTCCAGCAATCAGCCCCAGCATTTT. Residues: CATSRDAQSSSNQPQHF.

This clonotype has more than one count but fewer than ten. The rearrangement links TRBV6-5 to TRBJ2-5; a possible D gene is TRBD2 (6 bases). Trimming removed 8 bases from V and 5 bases from J, with 12 bases in between. This CDR3 has 12 residues. Germline V lookup: CDR1 MNHEY, CDR2 SVGAGI. CDR3 nucleotides: TGTGCCAGCGCGCGGGGAACGGAGACCCAGTACTTC. Translating gives CASARGTETQYF.

The sample holds a few counts of this clonotype. V is TRBV12-3 or TRBV12-4 and J is TRBJ2-5; maybe TRBD1 (5 bases). This CDR3 has 14 amino acids. V gave up 3 bases and J gave up 0 bases, with 8 bases separating them. CDR3 loop: CASSFGAYQETQYF. The CDR3 nucleotides read TGTGCCAGCAGTTTTGGGGCCTACCAAGAGACCCAGTACTTC.

This clonotype has ten or more counts. The rearrangement joins TRBV20-1 to TRBJ2-3; 8 bases line up with TRBD2. CDR1 and CDR2 from the germline V gene are DFQATT and SNEGSKA (reference sequence). This CDR3 is built from 14 residues. After removal of 8 bases from V and 2 bases from J, the junction contained 9 bases not matched to a gene. The CDR3 reads CSTLLAEFTDTQYF. CDR3 in DNA: TGCAGTACTTTACTAGCGGAGTTCACAGATACGCAGTATTTT.

This chain joins TRBV20-1 and TRBJ2-1; 13 nucleotides match TRBD2. The length of the CDR3 is 15 residues. J lost 5 bases, V lost 3 bases, and 4 bases had no gene match. Germline lookup yields CDR1 DFQATT and CDR2 SNEGSKA (reference sequence). CDR3 protein: CSARSTSGRHNEQFF. The CDR3 coding sequence is TGCAGTGCTAGGTCGACTAGCGGGAGGCACAATGAGCAGTTCTTC.

The chain links TRBV14 to TRBJ2-1, with 8 positions matching TRBD2. CDR1 is SGHDN and CDR2 is FVKESK in the germline V gene. The V and J ends lost 0 bases and 15 bases, in that order; junction bases with no gene match: 16. The CDR3 is 16 amino acids. The CDR3 spells CASSQEGSSGRKFRFF. CDR3 in DNA: TGTGCCAGCAGCCAAGAAGGATCAAGCGGGAGAAAATTTCGGTTCTTC.

This clonotype was counted only a few times. This chain uses TRBV5-1 with TRBJ2-1; D not resolved. The CDR3 spans 16 residues. V was trimmed by 0 bases and J by 0 bases, leaving 10 bases between them. The germline V gene encodes CDR1 SGHRS and CDR2 YFSETQ. CDR3 protein: CASSLDPLSSYNEQFF. DNA for the CDR3: TGCGCCAGCAGCTTGGACCCCCTCAGCTCCTACAATGAGCAGTTCTTC.

The chain has TRBV6-1 and TRBJ1-4; the D gene is possibly TRBD1 (5 bases). V was clipped by 3 bases and J by 11 bases, with 19 bases between them. CDR1 and CDR2 (germline): MNHNS, SASEGT. This CDR3 is built from 15 residues. The CDR3 nucleotides are TGTGCCAGCAGTGATGGACAACGCCTTTCCGGGAAACTGTTTTTT. It yields the protein CASSDGQRLSGKLFF.

V usage is TRBV12-3 or TRBV12-4 and J usage is TRBJ2-2, with a tentative D call TRBD1 (5 bases). Trimming shortened V by 3 bases and J by 6 bases, and 8 bases separated the two germline ends. The CDR3 is made up of 13 amino acids. For the CDR3, the DNA is TGTGCCAGCAGTTTCTTGGGGCCCGGGGAGCTGTTTTTT. It yields the protein CASSFLGPGELFF.

This clonotype was counted many times. The chain links TRBV29-1 to TRBJ1-4; D ambiguous. The length of the CDR3 is 12 residues. Germline V CDR1 and CDR2: SQVTM, ANQGSEA. Between the trimmed V and J ends, which lost 4 bases and 12 bases, there was a span of 15 bases. CDR3 loop: CSVAVGMRELFF. As DNA, the CDR3 is TGCAGCGTTGCGGTGGGGATGAGGGAACTGTTTTTT.

This clonotype was seen more than once but under ten times. CDR3 nucleotides: TGTGCCAGCTCACCACGGGGCTGGGGAAGCTCCTACGAGCAGTACTTC. Protein: CASSPRGWGSSYEQYF. The chain has TRBV18 and TRBJ2-7; maybe TRBD1 (5 bases). CDR1 and CDR2 from the germline V gene are KGHSH and LQKENI. The CDR3 covers 16 residues. V lost 1 base and J 0 bases, leaving 13 bases between the germline ends.

This clonotype was detected only once. The chain couples TRBV6-4 to TRBJ2-1; possibly TRBD1 or TRBD2 for D (6 bases each). Germline V gives CDR1 MRHNA, CDR2 SNTAGT. V dropped 4 bases and J dropped 11 bases, with 15 bases sitting between them. This CDR3 spans 13 amino acids. CDR3 sequence reads: CASSAQGGSKQFF. The CDR3 nucleotides read TGTGCCAGCAGTGCCCAAGGGGGGAGTAAGCAGTTCTTC.

This clonotype was observed a few times. V gene TRBV6-5 combines with J gene TRBJ1-5; the match to TRBD1 covers 8 bases. CDR1 is MNHEY and CDR2 is SVGAGI in the germline V gene. Trimming took 4 bases from V and 3 from J; bases not matched to a gene: 2. The CDR3 has 14 residues. The CDR3: CASSWTGNNQPQHF. The CDR3 DNA follows: TGTGCCAGCAGTTGGACAGGGAACAATCAGCCCCAGCATTTT.

This rearrangement joins TRBV12-3 or TRBV12-4 to TRBJ2-2; D unclear. The V gene lost 1 base and the J gene lost 4 bases, with 7 bases spanning the gap. The length of the CDR3 is 14 residues. The chain's CDR3 is CASSLGLFTGELFF. In DNA, the CDR3 is TGTGCCAGCAGTTTAGGCCTTTTCACCGGGGAGCTGTTTTTT.

This clonotype was detected ten times or more. The V gene is TRBV12-3 or TRBV12-4, the J gene TRBJ1-4; unclear D gene. V was cut by 0 bases and J by 10 bases, with 12 bases left in between. This CDR3 region has 14 residues. DNA for the CDR3: TGTGCCAGCAGTTTAGCGCGATTTCGTGGAAAACTGTTTTTT. It translates to CASSLARFRGKLFF.